A single sample gave rise to the 22 T cell receptor beta chains below, sequenced in a study of blood T cell repertoires in COVID-19. The repertoire was sequenced with immunoSEQ multiplex PCR; TCRdb's copy has only in-frame clones and lacks some. The sample lists about 73,000 clones, 80% to 85% occurring once. The source material was peripheral blood. Source of these receptors: an elderly man with active or convalescent COVID-19.

The J gene is TRBJ1-2, the V gene TRBV19, with TRBD1 identical over 7 bases. Trimming at V came to 5 bases and at J to 3 bases, leaving 6 bases not matched to a gene. The CDR3 runs to 14 residues. Germline V lookup: CDR1 LNHDA, CDR2 SQIVND (reference sequence). In DNA, the CDR3 is TGTGCCAGTAGTGGCTGGGACAGATACTATGGCTACACCTTC. Protein: CASSGWDRYYGYTF.

The chain employs TRBV5-4 and TRBJ1-3, with 9 bases matching TRBD1. The CDR3 runs to 16 residues. Trimming removed 4 bases from V and 2 bases from J; junction bases left unmatched: 7. CDR1 is SGHNT and CDR2 is YYREEE in the germline V gene (reference sequence). Here the CDR3 DNA reads TGTGCCAGCAGCGGACCCCGGGACAGGGCTGGAAACACCATATATTTT. This codes for CASSGPRDRAGNTIYF. Variable domain in full (rest from reference TRBV5-4 and TRBJ1-3): ETGVTQSPTHLIKTRGQQVTLRCSSQSGHNTVSWYQQALGQGPQFIFQYYREEENGRGNFPPRFSGLQFPNYSSELNVNALELDDSALYLCASSGPRDRAGNTIYFGEGSWLTVV.

The V call is TRBV6-5, the J call TRBJ1-4, with 8 bases aligning to TRBD1. Germline V CDR1 and CDR2: MNHEY, SVGAGI. Unmatched junction bases numbered 11, after V lost 6 bases and J lost 11 bases. The CDR3 consists of 14 residues. CDR3 loop: CASRRGQGAAKLFF. The CDR3 nucleotides read TGTGCCAGCAGAAGGGGGCAGGGGGCTGCGAAACTGTTTTTT.

This clone has only one observation. This chain links TRBV7-9 with TRBJ1-4; TRBD1 agrees at 8 bases. The germline V gene has CDR1 SEHNR and CDR2 FQNEAQ (reference sequence). Trimming took 2 bases from V and 5 from J; bases not matched to a gene: 1. This CDR3 is built from 14 residues. DNA for the CDR3: TGTGCCAGCAGCTTAAGACAGGGGAATGAAAAACTGTTTTTT. Translating gives CASSLRQGNEKLFF. The full variable domain, rest sourced from reference TRBV7-9 and TRBJ1-4, is DTGVSQNPRHKITKRGQNVTFRCDPISEHNRLYWYRQTLGQGPEFLTYFQNEAQLEKSRLLSDRFSAERPKGSFSTLEIQRTEQGDSAMYLCASSLRQGNEKLFFGSGTQLSVL.

This clone was seen only a few times. This chain uses TRBV7-8 with TRBJ2-4; 11 positions agree with TRBD1. The CDR3 covers 15 residues. V lost 5 bases to trimming and J lost 6 bases; unmatched junction nucleotides: 6. The germline gives CDR1 SGHVS, CDR2 FQNEAQ. The CDR3 region has the DNA TGTGCCAGCAGCGAAAGGACAGGGGGCGGAAACATTCAGTACTTC. As protein: CASSERTGGGNIQYF.

The V call is TRBV28, the J call TRBJ2-3; weak D call: TRBD1 (6 bases). The length of the CDR3 is 13 residues. Between the trimmed V and J ends, which lost 10 bases and 1 base, there was a span of 12 bases. Germline V gene data show CDR1 as MDHEN and CDR2 as SYDVKM. As DNA, the CDR3 is TGTGCCACGTTCAGGGGACGCACAGATACGCAGTATTTT. Translating gives CATFRGRTDTQYF.

This sequence joins TRBV11-3 and TRBJ2-1; 13 bases fit TRBD2. Losses at the gene ends were 1 base for V and 7 bases for J; bases not matched to a gene: 7. The CDR3 has 17 residues. Looked up from germline, CDR1 is SGHNT and CDR2 is YENEEA. The CDR3 nucleotides read TGTGCCAGCAGCTTAGTTCGGGGACTAGCGGGAAAAAATGAGCAGTTCTTC. Protein product: CASSLVRGLAGKNEQFF.

To note about this clone: Other DNA sequences in the sample encode the same CDR3. V is TRBV29-1 and J is TRBJ2-5, with D perhaps matching TRBD1 (6 bases). V lost 4 bases and J 2 bases, leaving 8 bases between the germline ends. Germline loops: CDR1 SQVTM, CDR2 ANQGSEA. The CDR3 length is 12 residues. For the CDR3, the DNA is TGCAGCGTTGCGCAGGGGCAAGAGACCCAGTACTTC. This encodes CSVAQGQETQYF.

This clone was seen just once. The rearrangement uses TRBV5-6 and TRBJ1-2; TRBD1 agrees at 7 bases. V dropped 4 bases and J dropped 4; count of bases not matched to a gene: 10. The CDR3 length is 15 residues. Per germline, CDR1 SGHDT and CDR2 YYEEEE. The CDR3 bases are TGTGCCAGCAGCATTCCAAGACAGGGTATCTATGGCTACACCTTC. The encoded protein is CASSIPRQGIYGYTF.

The chain links TRBV5-8 to TRBJ2-7; 7 bases are a match to TRBD1. V was clipped by 0 bases and J by 4 bases; unmatched bases: 1. This CDR3 spans 13 amino acids. Germline-derived CDR1 and CDR2 are SGHTS and YDEGEE. CDR3 coding DNA: TGTGCCAGCAGCTTGGTCAGGGGGTACGAGCAGTACTTC. Residues: CASSLVRGYEQYF.

V and J are TRBV5-1 and TRBJ1-6; 7 nucleotides agree with TRBD1. The length of the CDR3 is 16 residues. Germline CDR1 and CDR2: SGHRS and YFSETQ. With 5 bases clipped from V and 2 bases from J, the junction kept 7 bases outside the gene matches. CDR3 coding DNA: TGCGCCAGCAGTGACAGGGCCGGACCCTATAATTCACCCCTCCACTTT. This codes for CASSDRAGPYNSPLHF.

The chain recombines TRBV11-3 with TRBJ2-7, with TRBD2 matching over 7 bases. V was clipped by 3 bases and J by 2 bases; unmatched bases: 4. The CDR3 sequence is 14 residues long. The germline CDR1 and CDR2 sequences are SGHNT and YENEEA. CDR3: CASSFRAGAYEQYF. DNA of the CDR3: TGTGCCAGCAGCTTCCGGGCGGGGGCCTACGAGCAGTACTTC.

This clone was found a few times. V and J are TRBV30 and TRBJ1-6; 7 nucleotides match TRBD1. Germline CDR1 GTSNPN, CDR2 SVGIG (reference sequence). There are 13 residues in the CDR3. V gave up 3 bases and J gave up 7 bases; unmatched junction bases: 3. The CDR3 spells CAWRTGQNSPLHF. The CDR3 bases are TGTGCCTGGAGGACAGGGCAGAATTCACCCCTCCACTTT.

The V and J genes are TRBV20-1 and TRBJ2-4, with TRBD1 identical over 9 bases. The CDR3 runs to 10 residues. Germline lookup yields CDR1 DFQATT and CDR2 SNEGSKA (reference sequence). The V gene end was trimmed by 3 bases and the J gene end by 12 bases; junction bases not matched to a gene: 0. The CDR3 loop reads CSARGQGQYF. DNA for the CDR3: TGCAGTGCTAGGGGACAGGGTCAGTACTTC.

The chain has TRBV4-3 and TRBJ2-7; TRBD2 aligns across 9 bases. V lost 4 bases to trimming and J lost 0 bases; unmatched junction nucleotides: 1. Looked up from germline, CDR1 is LGHNA and CDR2 is YSLEER. The CDR3 is 14 residues long. DNA of the CDR3: TGCGCCAGCAGCCTAGCGGGAGCCTCCTACGAGCAGTACTTC. It is translated as CASSLAGASYEQYF.

This rearrangement joins TRBV6-2 or TRBV6-3 to TRBJ2-7, with D possibly being TRBD1 (6 bases). Trimming left V 3 bases short and J 4 bases short, with 10 bases between. The V gene's germline CDR1 is MNHEY and CDR2 SVGEGT. The CDR3 has 13 amino acids. The CDR3 nucleotides read TGTGCCAGCAGTTATCAGGGGCTATACGAGCAGTACTTC. Residues: CASSYQGLYEQYF.

The chain uses TRBV7-9 and TRBJ1-3; D is unresolved. Trimming took off 2 bases at V and 1 base at J, with 15 bases between the two ends. Germline V gene sequence: CDR1 SEHNR, CDR2 FQNEAQ (reference sequence). The CDR3 runs 17 residues. The CDR3 is CASSLYLTWHSGNTIYF. Written as DNA, the CDR3 is TGTGCCAGCAGCTTATATTTGACATGGCATTCTGGAAACACCATATATTTT.

This chain links TRBV6-5 with TRBJ1-2; D is unclear. V dropped 0 bases and J dropped 1 base, with 12 bases sitting between them. Germline CDR1 is MNHEY and CDR2 is SVGAGI. This CDR3 has 16 amino acids. The DNA for the CDR3 is TGTGCCAGCAGTTACTCGATTTTGACAATTAACTATGGCTACACCTTC. It is translated as CASSYSILTINYGYTF.

CDR3 in DNA: TGTGCCAGCAGTGAACGGGGACAGGGACGAAACACCATATATTTT. This sequence encodes CASSERGQGRNTIYF. V usage is TRBV6-1 and J usage is TRBJ1-3; TRBD1 agrees at 9 bases. The CDR3 loop spans 15 amino acids. After removal of 2 bases from V and 5 bases from J, the junction contained 4 bases not matched to a gene. Germline V gene data show CDR1 as MNHNS and CDR2 as SASEGT.

This chain connects TRBV28 to TRBJ2-3; 13 nucleotides agree with TRBD2. This CDR3 spans 15 amino acids. Germline loops: CDR1 MDHEN, CDR2 SYDVKM. V lost 8 bases and J lost 4; bases outside the gene matches: 6. CDR3 bases: TGTGCCAGCCAAGGGACTAGCGGGAAGGCAGATACGCAGTATTTT. It translates to CASQGTSGKADTQYF.

J is TRBJ2-6 and V is TRBV5-1; D uncertain. Germline V gene sequence: CDR1 SGHRS, CDR2 YFSETQ. Trimming cost V 3 bases and J 4 bases, with 5 bases left between them. This CDR3 is 13 amino acids long. The CDR3 spells CASSSLGANVLTF. CDR3 nucleotide sequence: TGCGCCAGCAGCTCCCTAGGGGCCAACGTCCTGACTTTC.

This sequence joins TRBV2 and TRBJ2-2; D is ambiguous. This CDR3 region has 14 residues. CDR1 is SNHLY, CDR2 FYNNEI, per germline. V lost 6 bases and J lost 4, with 12 bases in between. CDR3: CASRVYKPTGELFF. In DNA, the CDR3 is TGTGCCAGCAGAGTGTACAAACCCACCGGGGAGCTGTTTTTT.